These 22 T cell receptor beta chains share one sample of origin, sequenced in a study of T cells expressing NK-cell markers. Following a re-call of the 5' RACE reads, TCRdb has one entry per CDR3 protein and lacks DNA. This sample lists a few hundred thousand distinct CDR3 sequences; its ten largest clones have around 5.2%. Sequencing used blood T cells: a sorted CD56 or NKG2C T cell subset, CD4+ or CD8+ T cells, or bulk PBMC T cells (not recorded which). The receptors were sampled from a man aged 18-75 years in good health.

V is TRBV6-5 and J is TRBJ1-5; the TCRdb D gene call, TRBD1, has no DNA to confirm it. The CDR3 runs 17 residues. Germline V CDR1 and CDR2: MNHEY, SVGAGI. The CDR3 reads CASSLLPRGAGNQPQHF.

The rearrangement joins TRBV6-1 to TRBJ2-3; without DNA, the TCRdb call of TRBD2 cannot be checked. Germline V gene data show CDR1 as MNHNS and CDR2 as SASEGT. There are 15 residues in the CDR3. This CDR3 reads CASSHKGLAGVTQYF.

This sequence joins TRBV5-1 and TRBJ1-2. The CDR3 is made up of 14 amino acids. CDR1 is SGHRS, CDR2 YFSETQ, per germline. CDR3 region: CASSPGQAGGGYTF.

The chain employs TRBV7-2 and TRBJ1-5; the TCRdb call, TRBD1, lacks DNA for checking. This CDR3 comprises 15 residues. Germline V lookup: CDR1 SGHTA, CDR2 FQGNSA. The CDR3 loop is CASSANRGRGQPQHF.

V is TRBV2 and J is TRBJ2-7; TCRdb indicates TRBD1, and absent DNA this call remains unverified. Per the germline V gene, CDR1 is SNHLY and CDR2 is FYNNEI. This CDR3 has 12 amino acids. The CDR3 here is CASWDTLREQYF.

The CDR3 loop is CSAQGLAVNIQYF. This chain joins TRBV20-1 and TRBJ2-4; TCRdb gives TRBD2 as the D gene, but with no DNA this cannot be confirmed. CDR1 and CDR2 from the germline V gene are DFQATT and SNEGSKA (reference sequence). This CDR3 comprises 13 residues.

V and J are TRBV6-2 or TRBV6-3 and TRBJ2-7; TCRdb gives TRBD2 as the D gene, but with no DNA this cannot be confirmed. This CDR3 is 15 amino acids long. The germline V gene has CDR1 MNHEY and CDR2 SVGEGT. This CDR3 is CASTYRRQGNYEQYF.

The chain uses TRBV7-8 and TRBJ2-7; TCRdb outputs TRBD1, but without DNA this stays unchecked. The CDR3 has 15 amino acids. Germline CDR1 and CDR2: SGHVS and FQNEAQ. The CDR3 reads CASSLAEGGGYEQYF.

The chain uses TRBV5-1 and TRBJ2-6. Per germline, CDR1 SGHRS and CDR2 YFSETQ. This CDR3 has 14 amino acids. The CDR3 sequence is CASSVRLGANVLTF.

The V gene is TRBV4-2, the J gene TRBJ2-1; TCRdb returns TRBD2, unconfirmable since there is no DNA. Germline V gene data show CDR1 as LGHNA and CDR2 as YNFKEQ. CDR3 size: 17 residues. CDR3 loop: CASSPGLAGKGYNEQFF.

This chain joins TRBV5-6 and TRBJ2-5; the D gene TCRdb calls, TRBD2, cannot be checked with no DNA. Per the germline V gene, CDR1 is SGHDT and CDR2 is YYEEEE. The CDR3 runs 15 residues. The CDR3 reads CASSFGGPEDETQYF.

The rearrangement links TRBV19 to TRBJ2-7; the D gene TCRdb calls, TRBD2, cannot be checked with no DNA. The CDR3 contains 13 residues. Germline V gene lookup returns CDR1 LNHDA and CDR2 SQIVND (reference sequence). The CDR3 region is CASSRLAGSEQYF.

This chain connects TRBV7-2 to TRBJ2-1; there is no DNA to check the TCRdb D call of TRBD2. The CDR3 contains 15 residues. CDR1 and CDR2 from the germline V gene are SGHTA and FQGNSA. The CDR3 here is CASSSGLVSANEQFF. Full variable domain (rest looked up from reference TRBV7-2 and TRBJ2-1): GAGVSQSPSNKVTEKGKDVELRCDPISGHTALYWYRQSLGQGLEFLIYFQGNSAPDKSGLPSDRFSAERTGGSVSTLTIQRTQQEDSAVYLCASSSGLVSANEQFFGPGTRLTVL.

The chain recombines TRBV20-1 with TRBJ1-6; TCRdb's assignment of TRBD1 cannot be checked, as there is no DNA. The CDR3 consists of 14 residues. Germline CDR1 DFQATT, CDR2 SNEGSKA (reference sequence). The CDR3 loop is CSAQRGGSNSPLHF.

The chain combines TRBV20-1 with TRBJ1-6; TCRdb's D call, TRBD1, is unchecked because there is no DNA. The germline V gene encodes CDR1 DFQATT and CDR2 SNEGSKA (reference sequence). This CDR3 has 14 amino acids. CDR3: CSARVARVNSPLHF.

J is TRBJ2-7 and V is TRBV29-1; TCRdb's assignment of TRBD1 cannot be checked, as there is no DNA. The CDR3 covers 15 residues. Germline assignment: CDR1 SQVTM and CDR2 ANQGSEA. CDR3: CSVEYGQGKSYEQYF.

CDR3: CASSWGTSHNSPLHF. The J gene is TRBJ1-6, the V gene TRBV7-8; the D call of TRBD1 rests on TCRdb alone, since no DNA is present to check it. From germline, CDR1 is SGHVS and CDR2 FQNEAQ. This CDR3 has 15 amino acids.

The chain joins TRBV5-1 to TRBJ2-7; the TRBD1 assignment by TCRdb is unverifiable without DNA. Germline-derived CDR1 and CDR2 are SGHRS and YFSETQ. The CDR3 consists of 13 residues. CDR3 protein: CASSGQGGSEQYF.

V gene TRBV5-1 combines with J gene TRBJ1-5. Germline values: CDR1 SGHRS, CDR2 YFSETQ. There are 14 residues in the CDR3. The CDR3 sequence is CASSLEGWGQPQHF. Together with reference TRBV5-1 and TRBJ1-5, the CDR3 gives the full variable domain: KAGVTQTPRYLIKTRGQQVTLSCSPISGHRSVSWYQQTPGQGLQFLFEYFSETQRNKGNFPGRFSGRQFSNSRSEMNVSTLELGDSALYLCASSLEGWGQPQHFGDGTRLSIL.

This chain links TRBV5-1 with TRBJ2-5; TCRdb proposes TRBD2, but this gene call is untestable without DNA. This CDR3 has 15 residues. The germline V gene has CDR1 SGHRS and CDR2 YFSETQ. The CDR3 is CASSPRGLAGETQYF.

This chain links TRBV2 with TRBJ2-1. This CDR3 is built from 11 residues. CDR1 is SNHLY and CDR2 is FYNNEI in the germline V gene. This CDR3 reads CASSRHGEQFF.

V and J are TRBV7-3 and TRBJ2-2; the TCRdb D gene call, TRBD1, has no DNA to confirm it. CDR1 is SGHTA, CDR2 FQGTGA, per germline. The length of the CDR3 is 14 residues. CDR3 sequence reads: CASSSGGVTGELFF. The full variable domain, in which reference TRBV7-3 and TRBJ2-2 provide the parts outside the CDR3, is GAGVSQTPSNKVTEKGKYVELRCDPISGHTALYWYRQSLGQGPEFLIYFQGTGAADDSGLPNDRFFAVRPEGSVSTLKIQRTERGDSAVYLCASSSGGVTGELFFGEGSRLTVL.